This entry describes one TCR beta chain. It has no known antigen specificity. One junction end disagrees with the germline gene, perhaps due to a read error. This specimen comes from a study of breast tumors, draining lymph nodes, adjacent tissues (dated by TCRdb to 2015 to 2016). In terms of the full investigation: TCR beta repertoires were compared across tumor, adjacent nontumor tissue and axillary lymph nodes obtained from breast cancer patients. The study aimed to assess the relationships and possible T-cell exchange between tumor, surrounding tissue and draining lymph node repertoires in human breast cancer. Study-level results and caveats: The data were considered consistent with the idea that most tumor T cells come from the lymph node and then expand in tumor tissue. Tumor T-cell repertoires showed less diversity than lymph node repertoires and more diversity than nontumor tissue repertoires, and tumor T-cell repertoires showed preferential V and J gene usage. In luminal-like breast cancer, tumor and nontumor tissue repertoires resembled each other significantly more than in basal-like breast cancer. The conclusion that tumor T cells originate in lymph nodes was presented as consistent with a hypothesis rather than as directly demonstrated.

CDR1 and CDR2, per the germline V gene, are SGHTA and FQGTGA. The CDR3, cysteine through phenylalanine, is 12 amino acids long. The read is trimmed to its CDR3 DNA, 36 bases read in frame from base 1. Lymph node samples came from the axillary draining lymph nodes of breast cancer patients. Sequencing took place on an Illumina HiSeq 2000. Multiplex PCR amplification was used to generate the TCR beta chain libraries. The amplified TCR beta chain products were analyzed by high-throughput sequencing. The raw public data were reprocessed by TCRdb itself: fastp quality trimming at Q25, MiXCR clonotype calling, in-frame beta chains only. Rows with one shared CDR3 protein collapse into an entry with the most common genes and DNA. Counted in this sample were about 130,000 distinct CDR3 sequences; around 20% of them appeared once. Roughly 2% of the sample belongs to the ten largest clones.

In this chain, TRBV7-3 is recombined with TRBJ2-1; the D segment cannot be called with confidence. Sample: axillary lymph node tissue. This clonotype was obtained from a female donor with breast cancer. Some clones in this sample may be carry-over from other donors' samples. The base sequence is TGTGCCGGCAGCTCAGGTGGAGATGAGCAGTTCTTC. This codes for CAGSSGGDEQFF.